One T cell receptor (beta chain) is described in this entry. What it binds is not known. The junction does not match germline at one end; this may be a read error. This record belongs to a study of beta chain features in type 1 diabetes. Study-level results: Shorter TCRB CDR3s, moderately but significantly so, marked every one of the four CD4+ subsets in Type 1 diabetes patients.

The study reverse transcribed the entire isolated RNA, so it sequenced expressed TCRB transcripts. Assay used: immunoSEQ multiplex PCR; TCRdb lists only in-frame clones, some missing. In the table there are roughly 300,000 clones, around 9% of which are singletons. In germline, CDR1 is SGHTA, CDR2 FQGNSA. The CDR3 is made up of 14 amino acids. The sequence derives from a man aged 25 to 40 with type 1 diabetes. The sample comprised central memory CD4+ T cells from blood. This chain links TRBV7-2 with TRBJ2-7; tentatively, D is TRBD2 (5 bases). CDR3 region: CASSHAGSSYEQYF. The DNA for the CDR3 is TGCGCCAGCAGCCATGCGGGCAGCTCCTACGAGCAGTACTTC.